One and the same sample provided the 6 T cell receptor beta chains below, sequenced in a study of CD8+CD57+ T cells in acquired aplastic anemia. Only patients with CD8+CD57+ cell expansion on flow cytometry were chosen for sequencing. The use of genomic DNA as template underpinned the TCR beta VDJ and CDR3 profiling. TCRdb called the reads again in MiXCR, with one record for every CDR3 protein. Altogether around 150,000 distinct CDR3 sequences are present, 45% to 50% being singletons, with the ten largest covering more than 30%. Sequencing was done on a sample of sorted CD4+, CD8+, or CD8+CD57+ T cells (not recorded which) from PBMCs. These receptors originate from a human donor with aplastic anemia.

This clonotype was counted a single time. The chain couples TRBV29-1 to TRBJ1-2; 9 bases match TRBD1. The CDR3 runs 13 residues. From germline, CDR1 is SQVTM and CDR2 ANQGSEA. J gave up 8 bases and V 7 bases, and 11 bases lay outside the gene matches. CDR3 in DNA: TGCAGCGGGTGGGACAGGGCGGATTTCGGCTACACCTTC. Translating gives CSGWDRADFGYTF.

V is TRBV24-1 and J is TRBJ1-2, with a tentative D call TRBD1 (5 bases). The germline V gene has CDR1 KGHDR and CDR2 SFDVKD. V was clipped by 4 bases and J by 1 base, with 12 bases between them. The CDR3 contains 15 residues. The CDR3 sequence: CATSDHPDSNYGYTF. The CDR3, as DNA: TGTGCCACCAGTGACCATCCCGACAGTAACTATGGCTACACCTTC.

This chain links TRBV10-3 with TRBJ1-5; D unresolved. This CDR3 spans 13 amino acids. From germline, CDR1 is ENHRY and CDR2 SYGVKD. V was pared by 3 bases and J by 6 bases, with 9 bases between. In nucleotides, the CDR3 is TGTGCCATCAGTGATGGGATAGGTCAGCCCCAGCATTTT. It is translated as CAISDGIGQPQHF.

Many counts were recorded for this clonotype. V and J are TRBV2 and TRBJ2-7, with 7 bases that match TRBD1. Germline CDR1 reads SNHLY; CDR2 reads FYNNEI. The CDR3 runs to 14 residues. The J segment lost 2 bases and the V segment lost 6 bases, leaving 7 bases of the junction unmatched. This chain's CDR3 is CASSGRTGPYEQYF. For the CDR3, the DNA is TGTGCCAGCAGCGGACGGACAGGACCCTACGAGCAGTACTTC. Full variable domain (outside the CDR3, taken from reference TRBV2 and TRBJ2-7): EPEVTQTPSHQVTQMGQEVILRCVPISNHLYFYWYRQILGQKVEFLVSFYNNEISEKSEIFDDQFSVERPDGSNFTLKIRSTKLEDSAMYFCASSGRTGPYEQYFGPGTRLTVT.

This clonotype was observed a handful of times. The chain couples TRBV2 to TRBJ1-2; D is possibly TRBD1 (6 bases). CDR3 size: 12 residues. V lost 8 bases to trimming and J lost 8 bases, with 15 bases between them. Germline V gene data show CDR1 as SNHLY and CDR2 as FYNNEI. The CDR3 DNA follows: TGTGCCAGCCGATGGACAGTCGGGGGCTACACCTTC. It translates to CASRWTVGGYTF.

This clonotype has just a few counts. The chain is built from TRBV27 and TRBJ2-7, with 7 bases aligning to TRBD1. CDR3 length equals 16 residues. V lost 0 bases and J lost 0; bases outside the gene matches: 5. CDR1 is MNHEY, CDR2 SMNVEV, per germline (reference sequence). For the CDR3, the DNA is TGTGCCAGCAGTTTATCTCAGACAGGGAGCTCCTACGAGCAGTACTTC. It translates to CASSLSQTGSSYEQYF.